This T cell receptor (beta chain) came from a study of cytomegalovirus exposure and HLA in healthy donors. At the level of the study: Within an early data release were approximately 85 million unique TCRs drawn from HLA-typed donors.

PCR involved 60 Vbeta and 13 Jbeta primers. Measured with immunoSEQ multiplex PCR; TCRdb has only the in-frame clones, and not every one. The table lists some 220,000 clones, roughly 78% of them singletons. V lost 7 bases and J lost 4; bases outside the gene matches: 6. This CDR3 spans 14 amino acids. In germline, CDR1 is SGHRS, CDR2 YFSETQ. Of note for this clone: As yet, its antigen is unknown.

Whole-study findings and limits: The study designated around 150 TCR beta chains cytomegalovirus-associated.

The sequenced sample was PBMCs. The TCR sequence derives from a boy between 10 and 17 years old in good health and CMV-seronegative. The chain employs TRBV5-1 and TRBJ1-5, with TRBD1 matching over 9 bases. The CDR3 loop reads CASSKTGGNQPQHF. For the CDR3, the DNA is TGCGCCAGCTCGAAGACAGGGGGGAATCAGCCCCAGCATTTT.